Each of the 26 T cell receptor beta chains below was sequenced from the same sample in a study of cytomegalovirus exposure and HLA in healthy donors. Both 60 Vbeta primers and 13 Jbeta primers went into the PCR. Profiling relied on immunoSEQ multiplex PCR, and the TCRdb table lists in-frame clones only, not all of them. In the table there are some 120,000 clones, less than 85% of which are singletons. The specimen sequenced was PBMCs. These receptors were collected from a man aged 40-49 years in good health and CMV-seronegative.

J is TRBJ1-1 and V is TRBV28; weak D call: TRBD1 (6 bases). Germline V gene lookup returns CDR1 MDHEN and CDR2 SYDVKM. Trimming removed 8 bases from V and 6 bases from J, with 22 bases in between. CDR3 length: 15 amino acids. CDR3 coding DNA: TGTGCCAGCTCCTCAAAGCGGGGGGCTCCGGCTGAAGCTTTCTTT. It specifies CASSSKRGAPAEAFF.

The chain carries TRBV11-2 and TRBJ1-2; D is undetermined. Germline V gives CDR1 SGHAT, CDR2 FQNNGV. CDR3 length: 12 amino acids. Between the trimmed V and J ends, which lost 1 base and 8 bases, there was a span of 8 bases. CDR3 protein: CASSLGQSGYTF. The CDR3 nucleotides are TGTGCCAGCAGCTTAGGCCAGTCGGGCTACACCTTC.

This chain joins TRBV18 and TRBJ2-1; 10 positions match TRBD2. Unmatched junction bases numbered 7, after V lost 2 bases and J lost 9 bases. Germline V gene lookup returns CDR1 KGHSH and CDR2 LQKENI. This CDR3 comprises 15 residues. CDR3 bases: TGTGCCAGCTCACCAAACCTAGCGGGAGAAGGTGAGCAGTTCTTC. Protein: CASSPNLAGEGEQFF.

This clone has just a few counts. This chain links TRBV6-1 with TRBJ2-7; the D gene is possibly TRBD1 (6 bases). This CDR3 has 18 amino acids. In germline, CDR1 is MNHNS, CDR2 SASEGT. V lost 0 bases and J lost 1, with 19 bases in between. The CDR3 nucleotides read TGTGCCAGCAGTGAAGCTTTGGTGTGGGGGACACGTTCCTACGAGCAGTACTTC. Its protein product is CASSEALVWGTRSYEQYF.

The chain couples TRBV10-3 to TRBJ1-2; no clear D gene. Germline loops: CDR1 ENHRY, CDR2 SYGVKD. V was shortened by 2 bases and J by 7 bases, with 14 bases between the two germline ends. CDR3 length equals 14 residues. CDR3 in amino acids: CAISESSRLFGYTF. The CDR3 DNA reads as TGTGCCATCAGTGAGAGCTCTCGACTATTTGGCTACACCTTC.

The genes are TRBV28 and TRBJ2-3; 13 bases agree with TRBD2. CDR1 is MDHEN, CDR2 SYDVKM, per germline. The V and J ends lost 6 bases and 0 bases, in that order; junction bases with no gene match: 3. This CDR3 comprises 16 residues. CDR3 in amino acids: CASSPTSGGSTDTQYF. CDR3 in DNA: TGTGCCAGCAGCCCGACTAGCGGGGGGAGCACAGATACGCAGTATTTT. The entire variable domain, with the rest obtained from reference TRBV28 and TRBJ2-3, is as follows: DVKVTQSSRYLVKRTGEKVFLECVQDMDHENMFWYRQDPGLGLRLIYFSYDVKMKEKGDIPEGYSVSREKKERFSLILESASTNQTSMYLCASSPTSGGSTDTQYFGPGTRLTVL.

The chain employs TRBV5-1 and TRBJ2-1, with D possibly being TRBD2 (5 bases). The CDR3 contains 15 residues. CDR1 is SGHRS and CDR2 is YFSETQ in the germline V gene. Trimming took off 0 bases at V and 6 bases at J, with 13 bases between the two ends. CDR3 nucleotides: TGCGCCAGCAGCTTGGCCGGGGTTTCGGCCAATGAGCAGTTCTTC. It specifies CASSLAGVSANEQFF. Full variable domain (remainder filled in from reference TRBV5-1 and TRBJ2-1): KAGVTQTPRYLIKTRGQQVTLSCSPISGHRSVSWYQQTPGQGLQFLFEYFSETQRNKGNFPGRFSGRQFSNSRSEMNVSTLELGDSALYLCASSLAGVSANEQFFGPGTRLTVL.

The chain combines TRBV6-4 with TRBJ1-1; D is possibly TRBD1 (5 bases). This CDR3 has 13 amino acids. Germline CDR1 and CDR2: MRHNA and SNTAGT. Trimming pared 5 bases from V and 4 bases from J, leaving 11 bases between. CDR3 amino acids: CASSMQGGTEAFF. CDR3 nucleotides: TGTGCCAGCAGTATGCAGGGCGGCACTGAAGCTTTCTTT.

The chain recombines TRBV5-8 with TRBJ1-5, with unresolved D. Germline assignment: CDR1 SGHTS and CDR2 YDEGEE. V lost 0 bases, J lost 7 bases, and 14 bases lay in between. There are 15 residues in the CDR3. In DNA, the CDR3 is TGTGCCAGCAGCTTGGCACTGGTCGAAGAACAGCCCCAGCATTTT. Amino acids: CASSLALVEEQPQHF.

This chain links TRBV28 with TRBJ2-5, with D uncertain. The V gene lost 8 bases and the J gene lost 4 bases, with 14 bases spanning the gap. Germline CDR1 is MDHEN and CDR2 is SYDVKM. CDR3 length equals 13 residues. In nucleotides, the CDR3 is TGTGCCAGCCTTCTTTCCGGTGGAGAGACCCAGTACTTC. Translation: CASLLSGGETQYF.

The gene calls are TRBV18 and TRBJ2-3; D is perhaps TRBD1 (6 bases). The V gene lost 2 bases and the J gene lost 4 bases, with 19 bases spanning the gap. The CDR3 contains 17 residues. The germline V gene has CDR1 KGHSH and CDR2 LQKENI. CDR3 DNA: TGTGCCAGCTCACCATTTCAGGGCACAGGGCTTGCAGATACGCAGTATTTT. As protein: CASSPFQGTGLADTQYF.

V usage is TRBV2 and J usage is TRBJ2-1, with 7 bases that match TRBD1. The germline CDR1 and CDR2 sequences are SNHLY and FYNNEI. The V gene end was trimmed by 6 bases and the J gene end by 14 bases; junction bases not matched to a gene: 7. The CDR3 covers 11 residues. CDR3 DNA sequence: TGTGCCAGCAGGGAGGACAGGTTGGAGTTCTTC. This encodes CASREDRLEFF. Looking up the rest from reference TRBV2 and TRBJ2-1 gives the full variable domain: EPEVTQTPSHQVTQMGQEVILRCVPISNHLYFYWYRQILGQKVEFLVSFYNNEISEKSEIFDDQFSVERPDGSNFTLKIRSTKLEDSAMYFCASREDRLEFFGPGTRLTVL.

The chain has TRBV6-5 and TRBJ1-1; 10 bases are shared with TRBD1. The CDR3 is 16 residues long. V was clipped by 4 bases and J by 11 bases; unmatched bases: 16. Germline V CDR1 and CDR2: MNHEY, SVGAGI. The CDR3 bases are TGTGCCAGCAGTTCCCCCGGGACAGGGGACTCCAAACTTGCTTTCTTT. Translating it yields CASSSPGTGDSKLAFF.

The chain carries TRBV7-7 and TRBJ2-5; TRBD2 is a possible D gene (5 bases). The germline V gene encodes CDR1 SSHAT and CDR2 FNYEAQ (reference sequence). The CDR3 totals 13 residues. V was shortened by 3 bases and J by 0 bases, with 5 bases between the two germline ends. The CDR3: CASSFGNQETQYF. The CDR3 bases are TGTGCCAGCAGCTTCGGGAACCAAGAGACCCAGTACTTC.

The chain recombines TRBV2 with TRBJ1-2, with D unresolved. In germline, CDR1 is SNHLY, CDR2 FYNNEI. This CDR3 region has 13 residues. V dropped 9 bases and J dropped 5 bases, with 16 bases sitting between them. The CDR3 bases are TGTGCCAGTGGCCGGGAGGGAGGGTATGGCTACACCTTC. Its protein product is CASGREGGYGYTF.

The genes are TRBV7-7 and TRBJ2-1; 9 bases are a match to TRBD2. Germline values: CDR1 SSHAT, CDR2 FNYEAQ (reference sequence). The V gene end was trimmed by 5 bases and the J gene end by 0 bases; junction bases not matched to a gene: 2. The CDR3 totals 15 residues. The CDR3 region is CASSISGSSYNEQFF. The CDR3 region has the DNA TGTGCCAGCAGCATTAGCGGGAGCTCCTACAATGAGCAGTTCTTC.

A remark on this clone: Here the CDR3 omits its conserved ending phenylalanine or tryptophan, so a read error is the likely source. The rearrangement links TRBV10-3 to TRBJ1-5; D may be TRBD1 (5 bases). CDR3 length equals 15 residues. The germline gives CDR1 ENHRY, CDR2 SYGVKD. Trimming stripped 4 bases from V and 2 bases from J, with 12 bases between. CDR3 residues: CAISGSREGNQPQHV. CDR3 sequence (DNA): TGTGCCATCAGTGGGTCCAGGGAAGGCAATCAGCCCCAGCATGTT.

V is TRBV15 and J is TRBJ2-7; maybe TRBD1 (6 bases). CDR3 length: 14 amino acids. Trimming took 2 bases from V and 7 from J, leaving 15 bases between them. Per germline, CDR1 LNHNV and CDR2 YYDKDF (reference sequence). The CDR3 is CATSRQQGDGEQYF. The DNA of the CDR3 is TGTGCCACCAGCAGACAACAGGGAGATGGTGAGCAGTACTTC.

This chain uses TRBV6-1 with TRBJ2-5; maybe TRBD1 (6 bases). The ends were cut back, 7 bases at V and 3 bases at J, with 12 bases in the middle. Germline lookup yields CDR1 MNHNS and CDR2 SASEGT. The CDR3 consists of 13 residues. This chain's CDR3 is CASMPGQKETQYF. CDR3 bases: TGTGCCAGCATGCCGGGACAAAAAGAGACCCAGTACTTC.

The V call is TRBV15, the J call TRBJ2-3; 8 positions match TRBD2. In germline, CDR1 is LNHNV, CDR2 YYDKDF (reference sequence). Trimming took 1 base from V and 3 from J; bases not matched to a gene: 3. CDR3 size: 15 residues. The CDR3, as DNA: TGTGCCACCAGCAGAGGAGGCGGGAGGACAGATACGCAGTATTTT. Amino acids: CATSRGGGRTDTQYF.

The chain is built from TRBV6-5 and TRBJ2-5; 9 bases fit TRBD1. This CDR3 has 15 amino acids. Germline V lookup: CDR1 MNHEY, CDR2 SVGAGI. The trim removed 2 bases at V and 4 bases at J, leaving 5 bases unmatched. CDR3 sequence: CASSYEGTGTETQYF. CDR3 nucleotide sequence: TGTGCCAGCAGTTACGAAGGGACAGGGACAGAGACCCAGTACTTC.

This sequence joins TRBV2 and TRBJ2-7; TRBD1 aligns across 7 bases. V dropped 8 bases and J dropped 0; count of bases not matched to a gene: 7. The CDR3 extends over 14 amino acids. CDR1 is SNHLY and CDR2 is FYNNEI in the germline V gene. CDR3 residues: CASRTDRSSYEQYF. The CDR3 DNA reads TGTGCCAGCCGCACGGACAGGAGCTCCTACGAGCAGTACTTC.

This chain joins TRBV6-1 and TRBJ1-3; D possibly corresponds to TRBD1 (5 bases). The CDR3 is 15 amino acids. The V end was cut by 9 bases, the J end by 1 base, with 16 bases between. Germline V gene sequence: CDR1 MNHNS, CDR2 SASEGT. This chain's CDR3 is CASLIQGGSGNTIYF. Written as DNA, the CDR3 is TGTGCCAGTCTTATTCAGGGTGGGTCTGGAAACACCATATATTTT.

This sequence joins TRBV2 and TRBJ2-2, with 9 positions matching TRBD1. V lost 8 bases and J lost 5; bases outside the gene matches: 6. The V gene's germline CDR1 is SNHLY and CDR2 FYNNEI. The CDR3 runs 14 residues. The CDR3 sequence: CASDDRGGTGELFF. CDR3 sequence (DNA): TGTGCCAGCGACGACAGGGGGGGAACCGGGGAGCTGTTTTTT.

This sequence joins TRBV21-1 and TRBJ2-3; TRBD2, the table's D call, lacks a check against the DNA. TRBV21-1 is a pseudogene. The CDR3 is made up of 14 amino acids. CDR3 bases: TGTGCCAGCAGCAACGCCCATATAGCAGATACGCAGTATTTT. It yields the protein CASSNAHIADTQYF.

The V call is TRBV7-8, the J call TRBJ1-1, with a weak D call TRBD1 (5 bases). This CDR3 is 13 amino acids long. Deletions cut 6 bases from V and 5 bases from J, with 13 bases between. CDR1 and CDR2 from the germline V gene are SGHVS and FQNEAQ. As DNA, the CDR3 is TGTGCCAGCAGTTTACACGGGGGGACTGAAGCTTTCTTT. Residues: CASSLHGGTEAFF.